A selection of T cell receptor beta chains follows, all from one sample in a study of pediatric ulcerative colitis. Profiled with immunoSEQ multiplex PCR; TCRdb holds only in-frame clones, not every one. The table has about 15,000 clones, 85% to 90% seen once. Sequencing was performed on blood. The receptors shown here come from a boy aged 5-17 years with moderate ulcerative colitis. Each CDR3 is given with its conserved first and last residue. Each record gives: J gene, V gene, clone size, D gene, CDR3 protein, CDR3 DNA. D genes are given only for firm matches. Rows may omit the clone size; those that give it use once, few, many or a size class.

j_gene: TRBJ1-5
v_gene: TRBV19
abundance: NA
d_gene: TRBD1
CDR3aa: CASRETGGGQPQHF
CDR3nt: TGTGCCAGTAGGGAGACAGGGGGAGGTCAGCCCCAGCATTTT

j_gene: TRBJ1-2
v_gene: TRBV14
abundance: NA
d_gene: NA
CDR3aa: CASSQVSGWNGYTF
CDR3nt: TGTGCCAGCAGCCAAGTGTCAGGGTGGAATGGCTACACCTTC

j_gene: TRBJ2-1
v_gene: TRBV27
abundance: once
d_gene: TRBD1
CDR3aa: CASSQGQGGNEQFF
CDR3nt: TGTGCCAGCAGTCAAGGACAGGGAGGCAATGAGCAGTTCTTC

j_gene: TRBJ1-5
v_gene: TRBV28
abundance: NA
d_gene: NA
CDR3aa: CASSPVYNQPQHF
CDR3nt: TGTGCCAGCAGTCCAGTTTACAATCAGCCCCAGCATTTT

j_gene: TRBJ2-1
v_gene: TRBV29-1
abundance: NA
d_gene: TRBD2
CDR3aa: CSVGPQGVSTSGTYNEQFF
CDR3nt: TGCAGCGTCGGGCCTCAGGGGGTGTCGACTAGCGGAACCTACAATGAGCAGTTCTTC

j_gene: TRBJ2-3
v_gene: TRBV4-1
abundance: once
d_gene: TRBD1
CDR3aa: CASSQPDRGRYDTQYF
CDR3nt: TGCGCCAGCAGCCAGCCCGACAGGGGGCGTTACGATACGCAGTATTTT

j_gene: TRBJ2-1
v_gene: TRBV7-6
abundance: NA
d_gene: TRBD2
CDR3aa: CASSPRGTIEQFF
CDR3nt: TGTGCCAGCAGCCCCCGGGGGACTATTGAGCAGTTCTTC

j_gene: TRBJ2-1
v_gene: TRBV6-1
abundance: NA
d_gene: TRBD1
CDR3aa: CASRNPGQGYNEQFF
CDR3nt: TGTGCCAGCAGGAACCCGGGACAGGGTTACAATGAGCAGTTCTTC

j_gene: TRBJ1-4
v_gene: TRBV18
abundance: NA
d_gene: NA
CDR3aa: CASSPVAGNEKLFF
CDR3nt: TGTGCCAGCTCACCAGTGGCGGGAAATGAAAAACTGTTTTTT

j_gene: TRBJ2-2
v_gene: TRBV7-3
abundance: NA
d_gene: NA
CDR3aa: CASSLTWAGTGELFF
CDR3nt: TGTGCCAGCAGCTTAACTTGGGCGGGGACCGGGGAGCTGTTTTTT

j_gene: TRBJ2-6
v_gene: TRBV19
abundance: NA
d_gene: NA
CDR3aa: CASSISPGHKNSGANVLTF
CDR3nt: TGTGCCAGTAGTATTTCCCCAGGGCATAAGAACTCTGGGGCCAACGTCCTGACTTTC

j_gene: TRBJ2-7
v_gene: TRBV9
abundance: NA
d_gene: TRBD2
CDR3aa: CASSVRTSGELYF
CDR3nt: TGTGCCAGCAGCGTACGGACTAGCGGGGAGCTGTACTTC

j_gene: TRBJ2-2
v_gene: TRBV29-1
abundance: once
d_gene: NA
CDR3aa: CSVEVWYPGELFF
CDR3nt: TGCAGCGTTGAAGTATGGTATCCCGGGGAGCTGTTTTTT

j_gene: TRBJ2-7
v_gene: TRBV27
abundance: once
d_gene: TRBD1
CDR3aa: CASTPSTGAISYEQYF
CDR3nt: TGTGCCAGCACCCCCTCGACAGGGGCGATTTCCTACGAGCAGTACTTC

j_gene: TRBJ1-6
v_gene: TRBV5-4
abundance: NA
d_gene: NA
CDR3aa: CASSPGKSYNSPLHF
CDR3nt: TGTGCCAGCAGCCCGGGGAAATCCTATAATTCACCCCTCCACTTT

j_gene: TRBJ2-7
v_gene: TRBV19
abundance: NA
d_gene: TRBD1
CDR3aa: CASSPGTGSYEQYF
CDR3nt: TGTGCCAGTAGTCCCGGGACAGGGAGTTACGAGCAGTACTTC